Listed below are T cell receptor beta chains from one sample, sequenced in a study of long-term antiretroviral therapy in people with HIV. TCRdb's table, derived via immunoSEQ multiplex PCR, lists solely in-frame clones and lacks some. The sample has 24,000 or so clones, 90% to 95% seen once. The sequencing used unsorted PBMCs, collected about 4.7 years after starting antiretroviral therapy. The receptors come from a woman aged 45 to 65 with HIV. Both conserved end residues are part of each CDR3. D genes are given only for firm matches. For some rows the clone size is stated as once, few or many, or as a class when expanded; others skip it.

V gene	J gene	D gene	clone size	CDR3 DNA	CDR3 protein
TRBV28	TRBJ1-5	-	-	TGTGCCAGCAGTTTAATGGGCACTCCGCATCAGCCCCAGCATTTT	CASSLMGTPHQPQHF
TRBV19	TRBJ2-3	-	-	TGTGCCAGTAGTACGACCGGGTCCTCTCGTACAGATACGCAGTATTTT	CASSTTGSSRTDTQYF
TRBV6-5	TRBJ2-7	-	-	TGTGCCAGCCGTCCCCCTGGGGGAGAGCAGTACTTC	CASRPPGGEQYF
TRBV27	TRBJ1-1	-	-	TGTGCCAGCAGACCAGTGGGGGACACTGAAGCTTTCTTT	CASRPVGDTEAFF
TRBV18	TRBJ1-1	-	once	TGTGCCAGCTCACCTCAGGGAGGGAACACTGAAGCTTTCTTT	CASSPQGGNTEAFF
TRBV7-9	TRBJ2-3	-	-	TGTGCCAGCAGCTTCGGACAGAGCACAGATACGCAGTATTTT	CASSFGQSTDTQYF
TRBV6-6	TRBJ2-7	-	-	TGTGCCAGCAGTTACGACTTTGGGGGAGGGGGTTACGAGCAGTACTTC	CASSYDFGGGGYEQYF
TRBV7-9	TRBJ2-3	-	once	TGTGCCAGCAGCTTAGCGCGCTCAACAGATACGCAGTATTTT	CASSLARSTDTQYF
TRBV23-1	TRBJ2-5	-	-	TGCGCCAGCAGTCAACCCCGACTAAGAAGAAGGTGGGAGACCCAGTACTTC	CASSQPRLRRRWETQYF
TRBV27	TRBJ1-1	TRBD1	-	TGTGCCAGCAGAACAGGGGGCCGCACTGAAGCTTTCTTT	CASRTGGRTEAFF
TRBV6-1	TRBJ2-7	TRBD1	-	TGTGCCAGCAGGACCATCCAGGGGGGACAGGGGGAGCAGTACTTC	CASRTIQGGQGEQYF
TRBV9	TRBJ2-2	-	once	TGTGCCAGCAGCGCGGTTAGCGGTACTAACACCGGGGAGCTGTTTTTT	CASSAVSGTNTGELFF
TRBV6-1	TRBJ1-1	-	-	TGTGCCAGCAGTAGGACAGAGAACACTGAAGCTTTCTTT	CASSRTENTEAFF
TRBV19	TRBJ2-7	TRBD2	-	TGTGCCAGTAGTACGACTAGCGGGAGTTACGAGCAGTACTTC	CASSTTSGSYEQYF
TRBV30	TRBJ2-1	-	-	TGTGCCTGGACACGGCGGGGTTCCTACAATGAGCAGTTCTTC	CAWTRRGSYNEQFF
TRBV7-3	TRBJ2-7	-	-	TGTGCCAGCAGCTTAAGCCTTGCCTACGAGCAGTACTTC	CASSLSLAYEQYF
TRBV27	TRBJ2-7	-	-	TGTGCCAGCAGTTTTAAGAGCCTCGGGGGAAGCTACGAGCAGTACTTC	CASSFKSLGGSYEQYF
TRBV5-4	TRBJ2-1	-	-	TGTGCCAGCAGCTTGGTTGGGAGCTCCTACAATGAGCAGTTCTTC	CASSLVGSSYNEQFF
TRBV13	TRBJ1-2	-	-	TGTGCCAGCAGCAATGATTGGCAGACCTATGGCTACACCTTC	CASSNDWQTYGYTF
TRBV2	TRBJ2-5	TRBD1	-	TGTGCCAGCAGTGAGATGGGGGTAGGGGGCCAGGCCCAGTACTTC	CASSEMGVGGQAQYF
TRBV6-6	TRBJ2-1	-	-	TGTGCCAGCAGTCCACGGACTCCAGGCAATGAGCAGTTCTTC	CASSPRTPGNEQFF
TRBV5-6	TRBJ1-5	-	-	TGTGCCAGCAGCTTGAGTGGGAGGATCAATCAGCCCCAGCATTTT	CASSLSGRINQPQHF
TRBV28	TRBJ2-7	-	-	TGTGCCAGCAGTTTATCCCGGGACGTTATCGGCTCCTACGAGCAGTACTTC	CASSLSRDVIGSYEQYF
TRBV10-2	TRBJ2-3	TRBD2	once	TGCGCCAGCAGGGAGCTAGCGGGGGGTTCAGATACGCAGTATTTT	CASRELAGGSDTQYF
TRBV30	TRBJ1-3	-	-	TGTGCCTGGAGTGTTTCTGACACCATATATTTT	CAWSVSDTIYF
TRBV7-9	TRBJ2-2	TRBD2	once	TGTGCCAGCGGTACTAGCGGGAGGGGCAACACCGGGGAGCTGTTTTTT	CASGTSGRGNTGELFF
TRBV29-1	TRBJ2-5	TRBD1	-	TGCAGCGTGGACAGGGGGCGTCGGGAGACCCAGTACTTC	CSVDRGRRETQYF
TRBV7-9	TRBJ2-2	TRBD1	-	TGTGCCAGCAGCTTATTCAGGGGGCTCACCGGGGAGCTGTTTTTT	CASSLFRGLTGELFF
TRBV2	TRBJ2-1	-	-	TGTGCCAGCAGTGTTTCTTACAATGAGCAGTTCTTC	CASSVSYNEQFF
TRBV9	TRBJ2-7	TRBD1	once	TGTGCCAGCAGCCCCGGGGCAGGGGGCTACGAGCAGTACTTC	CASSPGAGGYEQYF
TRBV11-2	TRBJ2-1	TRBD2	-	TGTGCCAGCAGTTCTAGCGGGCATGTTAATGAGCAGTTCTTC	CASSSSGHVNEQFF
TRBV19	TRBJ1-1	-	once	TGTGCCAGTAGTCGGGGGGAAACTGAAGCTTTCTTT	CASSRGETEAFF
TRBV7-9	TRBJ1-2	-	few	TGTGCCAGCAGCCCTCCTTGGCAGGACTATGGCTACACCTTC	CASSPPWQDYGYTF
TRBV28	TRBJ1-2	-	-	TGTGCCAGCAGGGTGACAGGCTATGGCTACACCTTC	CASRVTGYGYTF
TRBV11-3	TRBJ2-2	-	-	TGTGCCAGCAGCTTTGGCACTACGAACACCGGGGAGCTGTTTTTT	CASSFGTTNTGELFF
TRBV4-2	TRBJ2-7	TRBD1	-	TGTGCCAGCAGCTCTACAGGGGGGTCCTACGAGCAGTACTTC	CASSSTGGSYEQYF
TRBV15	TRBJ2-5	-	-	TGTGCCACCAGCAAGGACAGTACCCAAGAGACCCAGTACTTC	CATSKDSTQETQYF
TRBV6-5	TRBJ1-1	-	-	TGTGCCAGCAGCCTCGCGGGGAACACTGAAGCTTTCTTT	CASSLAGNTEAFF
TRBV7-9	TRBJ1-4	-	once	TGTGCCAGCAGCTTTGGGACGTCTAATGAAAAACTGTTTTTT	CASSFGTSNEKLFF
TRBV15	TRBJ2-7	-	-	TGTGCCACCAGCAGAGATAAAGCGAGCTACGAGCAGTACTTC	CATSRDKASYEQYF
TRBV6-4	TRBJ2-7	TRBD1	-	TGTGCCAGCAGTGACCCGAGGGACAGCCCTAATCCCTACGAGCAGTACTTC	CASSDPRDSPNPYEQYF
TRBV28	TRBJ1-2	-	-	TGTGCCAGCACGACGGGCCCTAACTATGGCTACACCTTC	CASTTGPNYGYTF
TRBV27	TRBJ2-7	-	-	TGTGCCAGCAGTTCCCTCGGGGACGGAGCCTACGAGCAGTACTTC	CASSSLGDGAYEQYF
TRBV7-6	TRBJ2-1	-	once	TGTGCCAGCAGCTTATCCGGTCTCTCCTACAATGAGCAGTTCTTC	CASSLSGLSYNEQFF
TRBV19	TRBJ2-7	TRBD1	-	TGTGCCAGTAGTATTTACGGGACAGGGTCCACCTACGAGCAGTACTTC	CASSIYGTGSTYEQYF
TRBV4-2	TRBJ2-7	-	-	TGTGCCAGCAGCCAAGATCTACTAACCTACGAGCAGTACTTC	CASSQDLLTYEQYF
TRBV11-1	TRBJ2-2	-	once	TGTGCCAGCAGCTTAGCGCCGACGACCGGGGAGCTGTTTTTT	CASSLAPTTGELFF
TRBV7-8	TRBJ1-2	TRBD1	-	TGTGCCAGCAGCTTAAGGGACAGGGATGGCTACACCTTC	CASSLRDRDGYTF
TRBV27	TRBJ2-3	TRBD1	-	TGTGCCAGCAGTTTCGCAGGGGGAGATACGCAGTATTTT	CASSFAGGDTQYF
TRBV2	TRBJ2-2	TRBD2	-	TGTGCCAGCAGTGTCACGACTAGCGGGTCCACCGGGGAGCTGTTTTTT	CASSVTTSGSTGELFF
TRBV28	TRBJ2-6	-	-	TGTGCCAGCAGTCCTCGCGGAGCTGGGGCCAACGTCCTGACTTTC	CASSPRGAGANVLTF
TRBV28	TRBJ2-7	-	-	TGTGCCAGCAGTCCGCTAAGCGCAATGTTTAGTTCCTACGAGCAGTACTTC	CASSPLSAMFSSYEQYF
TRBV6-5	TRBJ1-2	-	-	TGTGCCAGCAGCAAGGGGTATGGCTACACCTTC	CASSKGYGYTF
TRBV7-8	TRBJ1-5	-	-	TGTGCCAGCAGTACGCCTCTTGACCCCGATCAGCCCCAGCATTTT	CASSTPLDPDQPQHF
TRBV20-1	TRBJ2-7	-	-	TGCAGTGCCGTTCATGGCTACGAGCAGTACTTC	CSAVHGYEQYF